Sequencing of this T cell receptor beta chain was carried out in a study of blood T cell repertoires in COVID-19. Study context: Sites across the United States, Italy and Spain contributed samples from acute and convalescent COVID-19. Sources were T cells, B-cell-depleted T cells, or PBMCs; the material itself was cDNA or gDNA.

The CDR3 consists of 14 residues. Germline V gene lookup returns CDR1 SGHAT and CDR2 FQNNGV. V was shortened by 5 bases and J by 0 bases, with 10 bases between the two germline ends. Original handling: Nucleated cell counts were estimated from reference gene primer amplification. TCRdb's copy holds only in-frame clones and misses some; the assay was immunoSEQ multiplex PCR. That table is the source of V, J and clone size, and D and trimming were worked out from the DNA. This sample carries 65,000 to 90,000 clones, around 84% of them seen once, and the ten largest clones take 20% to 25%. V usage is TRBV11-2 and J usage is TRBJ1-2; D gene ambiguous. The sample comprised peripheral blood. This TCR came from a woman aged 80 or over in a cohort sampled during active or convalescent COVID-19. CDR3 region: CASSPQAANYGYTF. In DNA form, the CDR3 reads TGTGCCAGCAGCCCCCAGGCTGCTAACTATGGCTACACCTTC.